Listed here are 2 T cell receptor beta chains from one sample, sequenced in a study of T cell repertoires in cytomegalovirus infection. TCRdb re-called the reads with MiXCR, one entry per CDR3 protein. The sample holds around 500,000 distinct CDR3 sequences; approximately 42% are singletons and the top ten take approximately 40%. Antigens of these TCRs are unknown. The sequenced sample was cultured PBMCs, obtained from culture after CMV antigen stimulation. These receptor sequences come from a human donor in good health (CMV status not recorded). Some clones in this sample may be carry-over from other donors' samples.

V usage is TRBV19 and J usage is TRBJ2-1; 7 bases fit TRBD1. The germline CDR1 and CDR2 sequences are LNHDA and SQIVND (reference sequence). With V trimmed by 8 bases and J by 3 bases, 4 bases remained unmatched. The length of the CDR3 is 13 residues. In DNA form, the CDR3 reads TGTGCCAGTCGACAGGGTTACTACAATGAGCAGTTCTTC. It is translated as CASRQGYYNEQFF.

V gene TRBV7-9 combines with J gene TRBJ1-3; D gene uncertain. V was cut by 1 base and J by 0 bases, with 13 bases left in between. CDR1 is SEHNR, CDR2 FQNEAQ, per germline (reference sequence). This CDR3 region has 17 residues. The CDR3 bases are TGTGCCAGCAGCTTAGTCCCCGGACGGAACTCTGGAAACACCATATATTTT. The encoded protein is CASSLVPGRNSGNTIYF.